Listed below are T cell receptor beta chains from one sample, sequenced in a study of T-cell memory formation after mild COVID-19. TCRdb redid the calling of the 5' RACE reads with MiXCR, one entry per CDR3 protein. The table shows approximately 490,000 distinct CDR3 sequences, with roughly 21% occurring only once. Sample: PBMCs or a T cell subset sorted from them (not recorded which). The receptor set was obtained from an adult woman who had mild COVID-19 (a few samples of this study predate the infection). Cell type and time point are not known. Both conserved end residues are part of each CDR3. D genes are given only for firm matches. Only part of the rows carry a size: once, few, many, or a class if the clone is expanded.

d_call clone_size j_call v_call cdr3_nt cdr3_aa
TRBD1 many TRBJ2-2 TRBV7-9 TGTGCCAGCAGCTTCGACAGGGGAACCGGGGAGCTGTTTTTT CASSFDRGTGELFF
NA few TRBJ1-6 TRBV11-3 TGTGCCAGCAGCTTTGCTGGTGTTTCTTCACCCCTCCACTTT CASSFAGVSSPLHF
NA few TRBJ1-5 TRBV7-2 TGTGCCAGCAGCTCCCAGAGTAGGGCTCAGCCCCAGCATTTT CASSSQSRAQPQHF
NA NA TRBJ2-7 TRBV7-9 TGTGCCAGCAGCTCAAGTGACCACGAGCAGTACTTC CASSSSDHEQYF
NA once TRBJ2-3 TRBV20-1 TGCAGTGCTAGAGATTACAGGGCCAGGGCAGATACGCAGTATTTT CSARDYRARADTQYF
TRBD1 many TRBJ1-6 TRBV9 TGTGCCAGCAGCCCTAGGACAGGGCATAATTCACCCCTCCACTTT CASSPRTGHNSPLHF
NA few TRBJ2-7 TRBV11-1 TGTGCCAGCAGCTTGGGACATGCTCCCTACGAGCAGTACTTC CASSLGHAPYEQYF
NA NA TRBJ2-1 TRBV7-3 TGTGCCAGCAGCCCCATGGGGTACTCCTACAATGAGCAGTTCTTC CASSPMGYSYNEQFF
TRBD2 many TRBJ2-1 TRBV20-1 TGCAGTGCTAGATCTAGCGGGAGGGTTACGGAGCAGTTCTTC CSARSSGRVTEQFF
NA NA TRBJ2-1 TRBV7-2 TGTGCCAGCAGCTTAGGCGGGACTTCTACCTACAATGAGCAGTTCTTC CASSLGGTSTYNEQFF
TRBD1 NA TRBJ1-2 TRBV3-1 TGTGCCAGCAGCCAAGGATCAGGGGGTAACTATGGCTACACCTTC CASSQGSGGNYGYTF
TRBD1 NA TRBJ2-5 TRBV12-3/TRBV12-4 TGTGCCGGCAGAAATACAGGGGAGGAGACCCAGTACTTC CAGRNTGEETQYF
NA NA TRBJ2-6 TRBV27 TGTGCCAGCATGGCAGGAAAGACCTCTGGGGCCAACGTCCTGACTTTC CASMAGKTSGANVLTF
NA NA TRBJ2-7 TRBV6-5 TGTGCCAGTTCAATCGGCGAGTTTATCTACGAGCAGTACTTC CASSIGEFIYEQYF
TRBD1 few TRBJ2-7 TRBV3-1 TGTGCCAGCAGCCAAGAGACAGGGGTCTTCGCCTACGAGCAGTACTTC CASSQETGVFAYEQYF
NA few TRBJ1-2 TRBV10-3 TGTGCCATCAGTGAATCGTGGGGTCGGGGCAACTATGGCTACACCTTC CAISESWGRGNYGYTF
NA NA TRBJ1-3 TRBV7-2 TGTGCCAGCAGCAAATACAGGGTCTCTGGAAACACCATATATTTT CASSKYRVSGNTIYF
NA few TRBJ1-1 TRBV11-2 TGTGCCAGCAGCTCCAACGGGGGGGGAGGCACTGAAGCTTTCTTT CASSSNGGGGTEAFF
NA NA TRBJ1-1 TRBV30 TGTGCCTGGAGTGAAACAAAGGGGACTGAAGCTTTCTTT CAWSETKGTEAFF
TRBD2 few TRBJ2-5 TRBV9 TGTGCCAGCAGCTTTACGACTAGCGCTCCCGAGACCCAGTACTTC CASSFTTSAPETQYF
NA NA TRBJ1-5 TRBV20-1 TGCAGTGCTAGAGGACAGGGCAATCAGCCCCAGCATTTT CSARGQGNQPQHF
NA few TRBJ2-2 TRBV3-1 TGTGCCAGCAGCCTAGTGGACGAGAACACCGGGGAGCTGTTTTTT CASSLVDENTGELFF
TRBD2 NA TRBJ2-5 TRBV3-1 TGTGCCAGCAGCCGGGGGGGGTGGGAGACCCAGTACTTC CASSRGGWETQYF
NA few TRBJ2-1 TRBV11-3 TGTGCCAGCAACCGCGGACAACTCAATGAGCAGTTCTTC CASNRGQLNEQFF
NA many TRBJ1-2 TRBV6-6 TGTGCCAGCAGTTACTCGTCAGGGCCCGATGGAAGGGGCTACACCTTC CASSYSSGPDGRGYTF
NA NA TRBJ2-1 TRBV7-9 TGTGCCAGCAGCTGGGTGCTGGATGAGCAGTTCTTC CASSWVLDEQFF
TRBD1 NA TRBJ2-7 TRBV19 TGTGCCAGTAGTACCAGACAGGGCGAGCAGTACTTC CASSTRQGEQYF
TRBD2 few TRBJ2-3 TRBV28 TGTGCCGGAAAGAGCGGGAGTTCCCTCACAGATACGCAGTATTTT CAGKSGSSLTDTQYF
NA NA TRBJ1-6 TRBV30 TGTGCCTGGAGCCGCGGGGGAGGGGGTAATTCACCCCTCCACTTT CAWSRGGGGNSPLHF
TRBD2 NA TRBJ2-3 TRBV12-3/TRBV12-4 TGTGCCAGCAGTGCGTGGGGACTAGCGGGGGGGCAGACAGATACGCAGTATTTT CASSAWGLAGGQTDTQYF
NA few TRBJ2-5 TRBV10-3 TGTGCCATCAGTGAGCGCGAGGTACAGGGCACTAATCGTCAAGAGACCCAGTACTTC CAISEREVQGTNRQETQYF
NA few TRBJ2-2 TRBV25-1 TGTGCCAGCAGTGAGTCCGCCAACACCGGGGAGCTGTTTTTT CASSESANTGELFF
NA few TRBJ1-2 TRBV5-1 TGCGCCAGCAGCTTGGCGACGACCTTGGGCTACACCTTC CASSLATTLGYTF
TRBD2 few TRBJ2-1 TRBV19 TGTGCCAGTAGTCTATGGCGGGAGGCGTCTGAGCAGTTCTTC CASSLWREASEQFF
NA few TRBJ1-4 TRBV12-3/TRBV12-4 TGTGCCAGCACCCCCCCAGGGGCAACGGGTAATGAAAAACTGTTTTTT CASTPPGATGNEKLFF
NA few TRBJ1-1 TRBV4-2 TGTGCCAGCAGCCAAGATCGTACAGGGAACACTGAAGCTTTCTTT CASSQDRTGNTEAFF
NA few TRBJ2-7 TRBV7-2 TGTGCCAGCAGCTTATCAGGACCGACCCGCTACGAGCAGTACTTC CASSLSGPTRYEQYF
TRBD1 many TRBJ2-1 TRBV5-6 TGTGCCAGCAGCCCCGGGACAGGGGGGGATGAGCAGTTCTTC CASSPGTGGDEQFF
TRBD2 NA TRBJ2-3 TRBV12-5 TGTGCTAGTGGTTTGGACCGCGGACTAGCCGGGGCAGATACGCAGTATTTT CASGLDRGLAGADTQYF
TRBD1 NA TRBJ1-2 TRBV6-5 TGTGCCAGCAAGGGGGACAGGGGGAATTATGGCTACACCTTC CASKGDRGNYGYTF
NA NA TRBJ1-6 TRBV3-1 TGTGCCAGCAGCCATCGACGGAATTCACCCCTCCACTTT CASSHRRNSPLHF
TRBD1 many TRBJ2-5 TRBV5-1 TGCGCCAGCAGCCCCGGACAGGGGGCGGTGGAGACCCAGTACTTC CASSPGQGAVETQYF
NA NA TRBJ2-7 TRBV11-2 TGTGCCAGCAGCTTGCTGCGGGGCTCGGTCCCCGAGCAGTACTTC CASSLLRGSVPEQYF
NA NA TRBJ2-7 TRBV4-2 TGTGCCAGCAGCCAGTCTGGGGCAGCCCTCTACGAGCAGTACTTC CASSQSGAALYEQYF
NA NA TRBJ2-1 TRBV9 TGTGCCAGCACCGCATCTGAGCGGGTTCCCTACAATGAGCAGTTCTTC CASTASERVPYNEQFF
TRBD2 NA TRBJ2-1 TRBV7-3 TGTGCCAGCAGCCCCAGAGTGTTAGCGGGCCCCTACAATGAGCAGTTCTTC CASSPRVLAGPYNEQFF
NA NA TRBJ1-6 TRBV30 TGTGCCTATAGGACACGAAGCTCCTATAATTCACCCCTCCACTTT CAYRTRSSYNSPLHF
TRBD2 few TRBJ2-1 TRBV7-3 TGTGCCAGCAGCTTAAGGGGGGGAGCCGGGAGCTCCTACAATGAGCAGTTCTTC CASSLRGGAGSSYNEQFF
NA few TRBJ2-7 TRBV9 TGTGCCAGCAGCGTAGTGCCGGGGAGTCACGAGCAGTACTTC CASSVVPGSHEQYF